These T cell receptor beta chains were read from a single sample in a study of cytomegalovirus exposure and HLA in healthy donors. TCRdb's copy holds only in-frame clones and misses some; the assay was immunoSEQ multiplex PCR. The table shows 100,000 to 130,000 clones, with 70% to 85% occurring only once. Sequencing was performed on PBMCs. The receptors stem from a male donor in good health and CMV-seronegative. Both conserved end residues are part of each CDR3.

j_gene,v_gene,CDR3aa
TRBJ2-5,TRBV7-7,CASSVGTGPSTQYF
TRBJ2-5,TRBV5-6,CASSLWGTGRYTQYF
TRBJ2-7,TRBV4-2,CASSTLAGGPYEQYF
TRBJ1-1,TRBV2,CASSGLYYWNTEAFF
TRBJ2-2,TRBV7-2,CASRPGLPNTGELFF
TRBJ1-1,TRBV7-3,CASSSDRYTEAFF
TRBJ2-7,TRBV6-5,CASRFRRDPSYEQYF
TRBJ2-3,TRBV16,CASSQSGTGGTDTQYF
TRBJ2-1,TRBV28,CASTTTDPGTSGRISYNEQFF
TRBJ1-6,TRBV30,CAWQGTDSPLHF
TRBJ1-1,TRBV19,CARTTGSSTFF
TRBJ1-5,TRBV21-1,CARLECFHQPQHF
TRBJ1-2,TRBV27,CASSLKGAAYGYTF
TRBJ1-1,TRBV15,CATSRVRTLTANTEAFF
TRBJ1-2,TRBV6-1,CASSGNIIGAYGYTF
TRBJ2-7,TRBV6-5,CASSYWAGDFYEQYF
TRBJ1-2,TRBV30,CAWIRPPGHYTF
TRBJ1-5,TRBV19,CASSIGRGGPQHF
TRBJ1-1,TRBV6-5,CASSYATGANTEAFF
TRBJ2-2,TRBV5-8,CASSSGTSGANTGELFF
TRBJ1-1,TRBV27,CASSLDRTANTEAFF
TRBJ1-1,TRBV7-9,CASSLTGGLGTEAFF